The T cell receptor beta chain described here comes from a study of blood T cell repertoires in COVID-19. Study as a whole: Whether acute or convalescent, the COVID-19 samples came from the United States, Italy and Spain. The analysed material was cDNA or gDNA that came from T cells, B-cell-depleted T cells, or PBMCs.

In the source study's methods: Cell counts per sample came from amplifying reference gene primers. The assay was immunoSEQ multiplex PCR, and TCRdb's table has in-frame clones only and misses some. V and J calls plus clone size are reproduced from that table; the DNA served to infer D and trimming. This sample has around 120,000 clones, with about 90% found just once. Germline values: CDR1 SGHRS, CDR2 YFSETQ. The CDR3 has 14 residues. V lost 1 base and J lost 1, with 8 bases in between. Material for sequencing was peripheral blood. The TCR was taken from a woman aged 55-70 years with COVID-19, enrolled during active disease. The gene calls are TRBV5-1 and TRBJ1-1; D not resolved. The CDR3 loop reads CASSLNSRNTEAFF. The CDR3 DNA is TGCGCCAGCAGCTTGAATTCCAGGAACACTGAAGCTTTCTTT.